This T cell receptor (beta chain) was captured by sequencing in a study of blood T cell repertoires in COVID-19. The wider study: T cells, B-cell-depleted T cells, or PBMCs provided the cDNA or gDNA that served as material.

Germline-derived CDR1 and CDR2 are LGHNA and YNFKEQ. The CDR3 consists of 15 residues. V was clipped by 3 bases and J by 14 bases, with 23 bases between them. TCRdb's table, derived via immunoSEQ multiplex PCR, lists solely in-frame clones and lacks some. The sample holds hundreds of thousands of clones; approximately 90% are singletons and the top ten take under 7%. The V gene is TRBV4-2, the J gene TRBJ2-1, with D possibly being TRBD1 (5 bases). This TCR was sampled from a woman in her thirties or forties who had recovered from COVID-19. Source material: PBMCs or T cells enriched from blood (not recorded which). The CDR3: CASSHRVGASPEEFF. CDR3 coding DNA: TGTGCCAGCAGCCACAGGGTTGGAGCGTCTCCCGAGGAGTTCTTC.